A single T cell receptor beta chain is shown here with its context. The data belong to a study of blood T cell repertoires in COVID-19. Looking at the study overall: Samples representing acute and convalescent COVID-19 were sourced from the United States, Italy and Spain. From T cells, B-cell-depleted T cells, or PBMCs came the material, which was cDNA or gDNA.

The study recruited people aged about 18 to 95 years across some 23 US areas. In assigning cohorts, the study relied on participant-reported clinical history. This CDR3 is built from 15 residues. Germline V gene lookup returns CDR1 SEHNR and CDR2 FQNEAQ (reference sequence). Trimming removed 5 bases from V and 5 bases from J; junction bases left unmatched: 8. Clones were read by immunoSEQ multiplex PCR, and TCRdb kept only the in-frame ones, dropping some. Of approximately 270,000 clones listed, 85% to 90% are singletons. This clonotype was obtained from a woman aged 25 to 39 with acute COVID-19. The rearrangement joins TRBV7-9 to TRBJ2-1, with TRBD2 identical over 8 bases. The sequenced sample was PBMCs or T cells enriched from blood (not recorded which). CDR3 coding DNA: TGTGCCAGCAGCCGGGGGACTAGAATCAACAATGAGCAGTTCTTC. Translated: CASSRGTRINNEQFF. Filled out from reference TRBV7-9 and TRBJ2-1, the complete variable domain reads DTGVSQNPRHKITKRGQNVTFRCDPISEHNRLYWYRQTLGQGPEFLTYFQNEAQLEKSRLLSDRFSAERPKGSFSTLEIQRTEQGDSAMYLCASSRGTRINNEQFFGPGTRLTVL.